This T cell receptor (beta chain) stems from a study of blood T cell repertoires in COVID-19. The wider study: Collection of acute and convalescent COVID-19 samples took place in the United States, Italy and Spain.

Sequencing used immunoSEQ multiplex PCR; TCRdb keeps in-frame clones, though not all of them. The table lists 120,000 to 150,000 clones, approximately 83% of them singletons, with around 8% in the top ten. CDR1 MGHRA and CDR2 YSYEKL come from the germline V gene. This CDR3 has 15 residues. V was cut by 3 bases and J by 1 base, with 12 bases left in between. The chain couples TRBV4-1 to TRBJ1-1, with D unresolved. Source material: peripheral blood. This TCR derives from a woman in her fifties or sixties with COVID-19, enrolled during active disease. The CDR3 here is CASSQAQEKNTEAFF. CDR3 bases: TGCGCCAGCAGCCAGGCTCAGGAAAAGAACACTGAAGCTTTCTTT.